What follows are 13 T cell receptor beta chains derived from one specimen sequenced in a study of OX40 agonist ivuxolimab in advanced cancers. Measured with immunoSEQ multiplex PCR; TCRdb has only the in-frame clones, and not every one. This sample has about 29,000 clones, with 80% to 95% found just once. The source material was CD4+ or CD8+ T cells sorted from blood, sampled in a trial of the OX40 agonist ivuxolimab. The source of these receptors is an adult with an advanced solid tumor such as melanoma, head and neck, liver or kidney cancer.

The chain has TRBV11-2 and TRBJ2-1, with 7 bases identical to TRBD2. V gave up 3 bases and J gave up 5 bases; unmatched junction bases: 13. Germline assignment: CDR1 SGHAT and CDR2 FQNNGV. This CDR3 comprises 17 residues. As DNA, the CDR3 is TGTGCCAGCAGCTTCGTCGGGGGGTCAGTGGCGAACAATGAGCAGTTCTTC. Residues: CASSFVGGSVANNEQFF. Together with reference TRBV11-2 and TRBJ2-1, the CDR3 gives the full variable domain: EAGVAQSPRYKIIEKRQSVAFWCNPISGHATLYWYQQILGQGPKLLIQFQNNGVVDDSQLPKDRFSAERLKGVDSTLKIQPAKLEDSAVYLCASSFVGGSVANNEQFFGPGTRLTVL.

The chain links TRBV27 to TRBJ2-7, with D perhaps assigned TRBD1 or TRBD2 (5 bases each). This CDR3 region has 14 residues. V lost 0 bases and J 3 bases, leaving 9 bases between the germline ends. Germline-derived CDR1 and CDR2 are MNHEY and SMNVEV (reference sequence). CDR3 amino acids: CASSLSGTHYEQYF. The CDR3 DNA is TGTGCCAGCAGTTTATCGGGGACCCACTACGAGCAGTACTTC.

This chain connects TRBV30 to TRBJ2-2, with D possibly being TRBD1 (6 bases). Trimming shortened V by 5 bases and J by 0 bases, and 10 bases separated the two germline ends. Per the germline V gene, CDR1 is GTSNPN and CDR2 is SVGIG (reference sequence). CDR3 length: 14 amino acids. CDR3 sequence (DNA): TGTGCCTGGGATGGGACAACGAACACCGGGGAGCTGTTTTTT. Translated: CAWDGTTNTGELFF. Combining the CDR3 with reference TRBV30 and TRBJ2-2 gives the whole variable domain SQTIHQWPATLVQPVGSPLSLECTVEGTSNPNLYWYRQAAGRGLQLLFYSVGIGQISSEVPQNLSASRPQDRQFILSSKKLLLSDSGFYLCAWDGTTNTGELFFGEGSRLTVL.

This sequence joins TRBV7-2 and TRBJ2-7; 10 bases align to TRBD1. This CDR3 region has 14 residues. Germline loops: CDR1 SGHTA, CDR2 FQGNSA. The V segment lost 5 bases and the J segment 4 bases; nucleotides outside the gene matches: 5. The CDR3 loop is CASSQTGGEYEQYF. The DNA for the CDR3 is TGTGCCAGCAGCCAGACAGGGGGCGAGTACGAGCAGTACTTC.

This clone was picked up one time. Germline and junction disagree at one end, which may indicate a read error. This chain joins TRBV6-6 and TRBJ2-5; TRBD1 aligns across 7 bases. This CDR3 comprises 13 residues. From germline, CDR1 is MNHNY and CDR2 SVGAGI (reference sequence). CDR3 sequence: CTSSYNRGETQYF. CDR3 in DNA: TGTACCAGCAGTTACAACAGGGGAGAGACCCAGTACTTC.

This chain connects TRBV7-2 to TRBJ1-1; D not resolved. This CDR3 is built from 13 residues. CDR1 and CDR2 from the germline V gene are SGHTA and FQGNSA. Trimming removed 1 base from V and 2 bases from J, with 5 bases in between. The CDR3 sequence is CASSLGANTEAFF. The CDR3 DNA follows: TGTGCCAGCAGCTTAGGGGCCAACACTGAAGCTTTCTTT.

This chain connects TRBV2 to TRBJ1-2; D is unclear. V lost 8 bases, J lost 6 bases, and 19 bases lay in between. Germline V CDR1 and CDR2: SNHLY, FYNNEI. The CDR3 sequence is 14 residues long. CDR3 region: CASLAGFGSDGYTF. CDR3 in DNA: TGTGCCAGCCTGGCGGGGTTCGGTTCGGATGGCTACACCTTC.

The rearrangement links TRBV5-4 to TRBJ1-2; no clear D gene. V was clipped by 2 bases and J by 6 bases, with 11 bases between them. CDR1 is SGHNT and CDR2 is YYREEE in the germline V gene (reference sequence). The CDR3 contains 13 residues. In nucleotides, the CDR3 is TGTGCCAGCAGCTTAGGCTGGGAGGATGGCTACACCTTC. Translated, it gives CASSLGWEDGYTF.

CDR3 loop: CASSLEASDTDTQYF. Written as DNA, the CDR3 is TGTGCCAGCAGCTTAGAAGCTAGCGACACAGATACGCAGTATTTT. The chain uses TRBV7-3 and TRBJ2-3; possible D gene TRBD2, 6 bases. Trimming cost V 2 bases and J 2 bases, with 11 bases left between them. From germline, CDR1 is SGHTA and CDR2 FQGTGA. The CDR3 contains 15 residues. The full variable domain, in which reference TRBV7-3 and TRBJ2-3 provide the parts outside the CDR3, is GAGVSQTPSNKVTEKGKYVELRCDPISGHTALYWYRQSLGQGPEFLIYFQGTGAADDSGLPNDRFFAVRPEGSVSTLKIQRTERGDSAVYLCASSLEASDTDTQYFGPGTRLTVL.

This clone was seen only once. The chain recombines TRBV2 with TRBJ2-1; D remains ambiguous. With 4 bases removed from V and 7 bases from J, the gap between germline ends came to 8 bases. The CDR3 has 12 residues. CDR1 and CDR2 from the germline V gene are SNHLY and FYNNEI. The CDR3 here is CASSAVWNEQFF. CDR3 bases: TGTGCCAGCAGTGCTGTGTGGAATGAGCAGTTCTTC.

V usage is TRBV19 and J usage is TRBJ2-7; D not resolved. V gave up 1 base and J gave up 4 bases, with 14 bases separating them. The V gene's germline CDR1 is LNHDA and CDR2 SQIVND (reference sequence). CDR3 length: 15 amino acids. The CDR3 sequence: CASSIARASRYEQYF. CDR3 nucleotides: TGTGCCAGTAGTATAGCCCGGGCTAGTAGGTACGAGCAGTACTTC. Filled out from reference TRBV19 and TRBJ2-7, the complete variable domain reads DGGITQSPKYLFRKEGQNVTLSCEQNLNHDAMYWYRQDPGQGLRLIYYSQIVNDFQKGDIAEGYSVSREKKESFPLTVTSAQKNPTAFYLCASSIARASRYEQYFGPGTRLTVT.

The chain employs TRBV29-1 and TRBJ2-5; 8 bases map to TRBD1. This CDR3 has 13 residues. V trimming: 7 bases; J trimming: 5 bases; junction bases outside the gene matches: 9. The V gene's germline CDR1 is SQVTM and CDR2 ANQGSEA. Written as DNA, the CDR3 is TGCAGCGCAACAGGGGGTCTTATGGAGACCCAGTACTTC. Translating it yields CSATGGLMETQYF.

The rearrangement links TRBV5-4 to TRBJ2-1, with D unclear. The V gene's germline CDR1 is SGHNT and CDR2 YYREEE (reference sequence). The CDR3 spans 13 residues. The V end was cut by 0 bases, the J end by 7 bases, with 8 bases between. The CDR3 nucleotides are TGTGCCAGCAGCTTGGGGCAGGTAAATGAGCAGTTCTTC. It specifies CASSLGQVNEQFF.